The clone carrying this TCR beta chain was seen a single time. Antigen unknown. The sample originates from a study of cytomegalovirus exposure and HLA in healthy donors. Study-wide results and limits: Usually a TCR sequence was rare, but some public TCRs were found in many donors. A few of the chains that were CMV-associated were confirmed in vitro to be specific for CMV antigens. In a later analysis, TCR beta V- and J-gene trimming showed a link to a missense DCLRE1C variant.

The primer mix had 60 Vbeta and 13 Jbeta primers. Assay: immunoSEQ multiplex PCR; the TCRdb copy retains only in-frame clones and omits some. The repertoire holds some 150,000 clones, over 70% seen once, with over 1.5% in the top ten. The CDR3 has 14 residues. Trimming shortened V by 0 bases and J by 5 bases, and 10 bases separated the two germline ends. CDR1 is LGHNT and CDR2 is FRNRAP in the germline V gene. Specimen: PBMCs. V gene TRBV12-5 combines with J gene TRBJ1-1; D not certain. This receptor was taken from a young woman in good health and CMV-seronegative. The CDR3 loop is CASGLVGGQTEAFF. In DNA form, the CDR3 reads TGTGCTAGTGGTTTGGTAGGTGGGCAGACTGAAGCTTTCTTT.